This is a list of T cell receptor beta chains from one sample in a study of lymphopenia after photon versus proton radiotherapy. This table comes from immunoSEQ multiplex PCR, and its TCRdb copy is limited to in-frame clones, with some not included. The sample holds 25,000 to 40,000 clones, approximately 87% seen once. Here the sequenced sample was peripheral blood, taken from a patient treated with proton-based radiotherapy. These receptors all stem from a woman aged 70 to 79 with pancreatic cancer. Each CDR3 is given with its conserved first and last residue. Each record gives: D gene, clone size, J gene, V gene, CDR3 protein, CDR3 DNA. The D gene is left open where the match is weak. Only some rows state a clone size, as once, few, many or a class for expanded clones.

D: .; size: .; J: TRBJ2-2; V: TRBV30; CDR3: CAWRGRTNTGELFF; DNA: TGTGCCTGGAGGGGCAGAACGAACACCGGGGAGCTGTTTTTT
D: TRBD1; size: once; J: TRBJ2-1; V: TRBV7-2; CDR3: CASSLAGQGAYNEQFF; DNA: TGTGCCAGCAGCTTAGCAGGGCAGGGGGCCTACAATGAGCAGTTCTTC
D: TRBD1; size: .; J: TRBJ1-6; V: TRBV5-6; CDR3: CASSLDRGFSYNSPLHF; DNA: TGTGCCAGCAGCTTGGACAGGGGGTTCTCCTATAATTCACCCCTCCACTTT
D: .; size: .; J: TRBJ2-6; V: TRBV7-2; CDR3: CASSLSGPGANVLTF; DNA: TGTGCCAGCAGCTTATCAGGGCCCGGGGCCAACGTCCTGACTTTC
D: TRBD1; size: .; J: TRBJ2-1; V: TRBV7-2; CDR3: CASSLDNRGLNEQFF; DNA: TGTGCCAGCAGCTTAGACAACAGGGGGCTGAATGAGCAGTTCTTC
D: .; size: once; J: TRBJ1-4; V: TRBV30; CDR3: CAWGPGRRNEKLFF; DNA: TGTGCCTGGGGTCCGGGACGCCGTAATGAAAAACTGTTTTTT
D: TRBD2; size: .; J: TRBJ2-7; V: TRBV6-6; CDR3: CASSSGSSAYEQYF; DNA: TGTGCCAGTTCGAGCGGGAGTAGTGCCTACGAGCAGTACTTC
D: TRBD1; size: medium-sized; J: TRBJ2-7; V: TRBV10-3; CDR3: CATRTGDDYEQYF; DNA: TGTGCCACCAGGACAGGGGACGACTACGAGCAGTACTTC
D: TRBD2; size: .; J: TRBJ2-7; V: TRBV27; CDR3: CASRLSGSGHYEQYF; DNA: TGTGCCAGCAGGCTTAGCGGGAGCGGTCACTACGAGCAGTACTTC
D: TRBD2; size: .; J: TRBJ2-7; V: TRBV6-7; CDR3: CATPSPRGRPPVSYEQYF; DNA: TGTGCCACCCCCTCGCCTCGCGGGAGGCCCCCGGTTAGCTACGAGCAGTACTTC
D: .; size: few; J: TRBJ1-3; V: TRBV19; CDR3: CASSNPGKGGNTIYF; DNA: TGTGCCAGTAGTAATCCGGGCAAGGGAGGAAACACCATATATTTT
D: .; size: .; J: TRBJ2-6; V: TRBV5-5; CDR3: CASSSEGTRGSGANVLTF; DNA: TGTGCCAGCAGCTCCGAGGGGACAAGGGGCTCTGGGGCCAACGTCCTGACTTTC
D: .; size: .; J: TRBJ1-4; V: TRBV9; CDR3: CASSVGLQEKLFF; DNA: TGTGCCAGCAGCGTAGGTCTGCAGGAAAAACTGTTTTTT
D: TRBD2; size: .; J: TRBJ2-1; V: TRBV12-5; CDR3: CASGSLVSSGSRDEQFF; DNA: TGTGCTAGTGGTTCCTTGGTGTCTAGCGGGAGTAGGGACGAGCAGTTCTTC
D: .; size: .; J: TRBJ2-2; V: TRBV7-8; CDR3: CASRVGVTTNTGELFF; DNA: TGTGCCAGCCGCGTCGGGGTGACCACGAACACCGGGGAGCTGTTTTTT
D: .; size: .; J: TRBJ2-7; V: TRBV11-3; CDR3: CASSFPLGEQYF; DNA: TGTGCCAGCAGCTTTCCCCTCGGAGAGCAGTACTTC
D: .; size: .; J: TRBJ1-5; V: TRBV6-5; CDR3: CASSRDSNQPQHF; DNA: TGTGCCAGCAGTCGCGACAGCAATCAGCCCCAGCATTTT
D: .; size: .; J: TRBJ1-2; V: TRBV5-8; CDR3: CASSQDRGGSPDYGYTF; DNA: TGCGCCAGCAGCCAAGATCGGGGCGGCAGTCCGGACTATGGCTACACCTTC
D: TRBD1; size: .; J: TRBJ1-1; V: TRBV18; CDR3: CASSPRDRTINTEAFF; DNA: TGTGCCAGCTCACCACGGGACAGGACCATAAACACTGAAGCTTTCTTT
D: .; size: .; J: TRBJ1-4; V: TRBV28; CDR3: CASSLTVGKLFF; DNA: TGTGCCAGCAGTCTAACAGTGGGGAAACTGTTTTTT
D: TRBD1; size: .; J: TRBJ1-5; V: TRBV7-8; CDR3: CASSEDRFGGQPQHF; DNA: TGTGCCAGCAGCGAGGACAGGTTCGGTGGTCAGCCCCAGCATTTT
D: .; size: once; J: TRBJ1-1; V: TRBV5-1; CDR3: CASSASDRNTEAFF; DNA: TGCGCCAGCAGCGCCTCGGACAGGAACACTGAAGCTTTCTTT
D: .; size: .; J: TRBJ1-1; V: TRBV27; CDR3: CASSSQVPSVAFF; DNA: TGTGCCAGCAGTAGTCAGGTCCCTTCGGTTGCTTTCTTT
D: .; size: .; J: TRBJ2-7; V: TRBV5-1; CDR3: CASSFDQGQQYF; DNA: TGCGCCAGCAGCTTCGATCAGGGACAGCAGTACTTC
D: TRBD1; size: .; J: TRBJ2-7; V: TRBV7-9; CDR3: CASSVGQGVSYEQYF; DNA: TGTGCCAGCAGCGTCGGACAGGGGGTATCCTACGAGCAGTACTTC
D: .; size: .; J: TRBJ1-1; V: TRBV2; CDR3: CASSVGGNTEAFF; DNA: TGTGCCAGCAGTGTAGGCGGGAACACTGAAGCTTTCTTT
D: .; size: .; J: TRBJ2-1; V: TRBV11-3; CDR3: CASSLLFGGPSEQFF; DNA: TGTGCCAGCAGCTTGCTCTTTGGAGGGCCCTCCGAGCAGTTCTTC
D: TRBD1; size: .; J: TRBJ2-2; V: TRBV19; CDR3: CASSSQYGQGTPGELFF; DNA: TGTGCCAGTAGTTCCCAGTACGGACAGGGGACACCCGGGGAGCTGTTTTTT
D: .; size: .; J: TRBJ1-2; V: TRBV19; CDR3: CASSIISGRGYTF; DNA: TGTGCCAGTAGTATTATTTCCGGGAGAGGCTACACCTTC
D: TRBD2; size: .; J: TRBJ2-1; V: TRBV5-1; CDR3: CASSLLAGENNEQFF; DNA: TGCGCCAGCAGCTTGCTTGCGGGAGAAAACAATGAGCAGTTCTTC
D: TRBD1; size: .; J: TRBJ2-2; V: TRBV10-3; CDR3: CATATGAKNGELFF; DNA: TGTGCCACTGCGACAGGGGCTAAGAACGGGGAGCTGTTTTTT
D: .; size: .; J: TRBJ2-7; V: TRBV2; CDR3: CASSPRTGTSQYF; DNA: TGTGCCAGCAGCCCCCGGACTGGTACGTCGCAGTACTTC
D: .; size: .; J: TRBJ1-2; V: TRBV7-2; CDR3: CASSFDNYGYTF; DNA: TGTGCCAGCAGCTTTGACAACTATGGCTACACCTTC
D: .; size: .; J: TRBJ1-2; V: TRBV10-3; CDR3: CAISESGASGGYTF; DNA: TGTGCCATCAGTGAGTCGGGGGCATCAGGTGGCTACACCTTC
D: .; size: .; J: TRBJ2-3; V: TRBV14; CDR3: CASNTGPGSDTQYF; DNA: TGTGCCAGTAATACGGGACCAGGATCAGATACGCAGTATTTT
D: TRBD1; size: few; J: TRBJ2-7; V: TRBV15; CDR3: CATSRTGTGVYEQYF; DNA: TGTGCCACCAGCAGGACCGGGACAGGGGTCTACGAGCAGTACTTC
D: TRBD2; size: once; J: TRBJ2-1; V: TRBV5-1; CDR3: CASSPLGAGVGGDEQFF; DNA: TGCGCCAGCAGCCCCCTCGGGGCGGGAGTTGGAGGCGATGAGCAGTTCTTC
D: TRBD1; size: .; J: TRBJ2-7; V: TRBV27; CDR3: CASSFQTGGGNEQYF; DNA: TGTGCCAGCAGTTTTCAAACAGGGGGCGGTAACGAGCAGTACTTC
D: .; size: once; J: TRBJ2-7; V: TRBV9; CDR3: CASSQVQPYEQYF; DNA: TGTGCCAGCAGCCAAGTACAGCCCTACGAGCAGTACTTC
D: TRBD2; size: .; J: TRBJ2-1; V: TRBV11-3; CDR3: CASSRQGGGRAGLNNEQFF; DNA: TGTGCCAGCAGCCGCCAAGGAGGCGGGAGGGCCGGCTTAAACAATGAGCAGTTCTTC
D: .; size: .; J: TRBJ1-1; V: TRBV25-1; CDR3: CASSARYMNTEAFF; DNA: TGTGCCAGCAGTGCTCGATACATGAACACTGAAGCTTTCTTT
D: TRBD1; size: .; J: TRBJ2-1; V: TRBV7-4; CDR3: CASSSDRGSYNEQFF; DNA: TGTGCCAGCAGCTCCGACAGGGGCTCCTACAATGAGCAGTTCTTC
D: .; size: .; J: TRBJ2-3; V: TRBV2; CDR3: CASTRTDTQYF; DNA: TGTGCCAGCACCCGCACAGATACGCAGTATTTT
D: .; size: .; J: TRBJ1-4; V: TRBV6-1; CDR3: CASSEEFMGTRNEKLFF; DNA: TGTGCCAGCAGTGAAGAATTTATGGGGACTAGAAATGAAAAACTGTTTTTT
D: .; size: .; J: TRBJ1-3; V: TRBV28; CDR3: CASSSPNTIYF; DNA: TGTGCCAGCAGTTCCCCCAACACCATATATTTT